Listed below are T cell receptor beta chains from one sample, sequenced in a study of OX40 agonist ivuxolimab in advanced cancers. Data came from immunoSEQ multiplex PCR; TCRdb stores just in-frame clones and leaves some out. The top ten hold roughly 0.79% of the sample, which has 85,000 to 100,000 clones, about 90% seen once. The sample was CD4+ or CD8+ T cells sorted from blood, taken in a trial of the OX40 agonist ivuxolimab. These receptors all stem from an adult with an advanced solid tumor such as melanoma, head and neck, liver or kidney cancer. CDR3s include the opening cysteine and the closing phenylalanine or tryptophan. The D gene is left open where the match is weak. Not all rows give a size; the values are once, few, many and, for expanded clones, a class.

j_call	d_call	v_call	clone_size	cdr3_aa	cdr3_nt
TRBJ2-1	.	TRBV4-3	.	CASSQDAAGAGNEQFF	TGCGCCAGCAGCCAAGATGCGGCGGGGGCCGGGAATGAGCAGTTCTTC
TRBJ2-1	TRBD2	TRBV5-1	.	CASSLIAGDNEQFF	TGCGCCAGCAGCTTGATAGCGGGGGACAATGAGCAGTTCTTC
TRBJ1-6	TRBD1	TRBV7-9	.	CASSLNQGDDSPLHF	TGTGCCAGCAGCCTAAATCAGGGGGACGATTCACCCCTCCACTTT
TRBJ2-6	.	TRBV5-1	.	CASSLIPGANVLTF	TGCGCCAGCAGCTTGATTCCTGGGGCCAACGTCCTGACTTTC
TRBJ1-4	.	TRBV30	few	CAWSIREKLFF	TGTGCCTGGAGTATCCGTGAAAAACTGTTTTTT
TRBJ2-1	.	TRBV10-2	.	CASSDLTPTNEQFF	TGCGCCAGCAGTGATTTGACTCCGACTAATGAGCAGTTCTTC
TRBJ2-6	TRBD1	TRBV30	once	CARQGSGANVLTF	TGTGCCAGACAGGGGTCTGGGGCCAACGTCCTGACTTTC
TRBJ2-7	.	TRBV5-1	once	CASSLEIPPYEQYF	TGCGCCAGCAGCTTGGAAATACCCCCCTACGAGCAGTACTTC
TRBJ2-3	TRBD1	TRBV7-9	.	CASSLGQGSDTQYF	TGTGCCAGCAGCTTAGGACAGGGTTCAGATACGCAGTATTTT
TRBJ2-1	.	TRBV21-1	once	CASSVEAPFRGYNEQFF	TGTGCCAGCAGCGTGGAGGCTCCATTCCGAGGTTACAATGAGCAGTTCTTC
TRBJ1-2	.	TRBV19	.	CASMRGDYGYTF	TGTGCCAGTATGCGGGGGGACTATGGCTACACCTTC
TRBJ1-2	TRBD1	TRBV9	.	CASSVVSRDRGYNYGYTF	TGTGCCAGCAGCGTAGTAAGTAGGGACAGGGGCTATAACTATGGCTACACCTTC
TRBJ2-5	.	TRBV6-5	.	CASSEQGETQYF	TGTGCCAGCAGTGAACAAGGAGAGACCCAGTACTTC
TRBJ2-3	.	TRBV29-1	.	CSMTFGSVGDRTDTQYF	TGCAGCATGACTTTTGGGTCGGTAGGGGACCGCACAGATACGCAGTATTTT
TRBJ2-1	.	TRBV25-1	.	CATEDGLGNEQFF	TGTGCCACCGAGGACGGCCTCGGCAATGAGCAGTTCTTC
TRBJ2-1	.	TRBV15	.	CATSRDPGLRSYNEQFF	TGTGCCACCAGCAGAGATCCAGGACTCCGATCCTACAATGAGCAGTTCTTC
TRBJ1-6	.	TRBV5-1	.	CASSPGSRSGSPLHF	TGCGCCAGCAGCCCCGGCTCGAGGTCTGGTTCACCCCTCCACTTT
TRBJ2-2	.	TRBV7-9	once	CASRSGQPTGELFF	TGTGCCAGCAGGTCTGGACAGCCCACCGGGGAGCTGTTTTTT
TRBJ2-2	.	TRBV5-4	.	CASSQDPQGPGELFF	TGTGCCAGCAGCCAAGACCCGCAGGGCCCCGGGGAGCTGTTTTTT
TRBJ1-2	.	TRBV11-2	.	CASSRTAAQANYGYTF	TGTGCCAGCAGCCGTACCGCTGCCCAGGCTAACTATGGCTACACCTTC
TRBJ2-1	TRBD2	TRBV30	.	CAWSGGLVKDNEQFF	TGTGCCTGGAGTGGAGGACTAGTAAAGGACAATGAGCAGTTCTTC
TRBJ2-3	.	TRBV7-9	.	CASSLSGAKDTQYF	TGTGCCAGCAGCTTATCGGGGGCAAAAGATACGCAGTATTTT
TRBJ1-2	.	TRBV29-1	.	CSVEDQSGAYGYTF	TGCAGCGTTGAAGATCAGAGCGGGGCCTATGGCTACACCTTC
TRBJ2-4	TRBD2	TRBV28	.	CASSTTSAYKNIQYF	TGTGCCAGCAGCACGACTAGCGCGTACAAAAACATTCAGTACTTC
TRBJ2-3	.	TRBV4-3	.	CASSQSFTGDTQYF	TGCGCCAGCAGCCAAAGTTTCACAGGAGATACGCAGTATTTT
TRBJ1-1	.	TRBV2	.	CASSEGGRGEAFF	TGTGCCAGCAGTGAAGGTGGGCGGGGTGAAGCTTTCTTT
TRBJ1-2	.	TRBV5-6	.	CASTRDYGYTF	TGTGCCAGCACCCGTGATTATGGCTACACCTTC
TRBJ2-4	.	TRBV7-2	.	CASSVGFAKNIQYF	TGTGCCAGCAGCGTCGGGTTTGCCAAAAACATTCAGTACTTC
TRBJ2-6	.	TRBV27	.	CASSPTPDLSGANVLTF	TGTGCCAGCAGTCCCACCCCCGACCTCTCTGGGGCCAACGTCCTGACTTTC
TRBJ2-5	TRBD2	TRBV11-2	.	CASSLRGAETQYF	TGTGCCAGCAGCTTGCGGGGGGCAGAGACCCAGTACTTC
TRBJ2-7	.	TRBV29-1	.	CSAEGYSYEQYF	TGCAGCGCCGAGGGGTATTCCTACGAGCAGTACTTC
TRBJ2-5	TRBD2	TRBV7-6	once	CASSFTSGGRETQYF	TGTGCCAGCAGCTTTACTAGCGGGGGTCGCGAGACCCAGTACTTC
TRBJ2-7	TRBD2	TRBV5-1	.	CASSAALGLAGGTSYEQYF	TGCGCCAGCAGCGCCGCTTTGGGACTAGCGGGGGGGACCTCCTACGAGCAGTACTTC
TRBJ1-3	TRBD1	TRBV10-3	.	CAIQGAGGNTIYF	TGTGCCATCCAGGGGGCGGGTGGAAACACCATATATTTT
TRBJ2-1	.	TRBV4-3	.	CASSQALTSNEQFF	TGCGCCAGCAGCCAAGCTCTAACTAGCAATGAGCAGTTCTTC
TRBJ1-5	TRBD1	TRBV30	.	CACVGTGDQPQHF	TGTGCCTGTGTGGGGACAGGGGATCAGCCCCAGCATTTT
TRBJ2-1	TRBD2	TRBV28	once	CASRSIVAGGSYNEQFF	TGTGCCAGCAGGTCGATCGTAGCGGGGGGGTCCTACAATGAGCAGTTCTTC
TRBJ2-7	.	TRBV4-2	.	CASSQDGGDYEQYF	TGTGCCAGCAGCCAAGATGGAGGCGACTACGAGCAGTACTTC
TRBJ2-5	.	TRBV4-2	.	CASSQGTGIGTQYF	TGTGCCAGCAGCCAAGGGACTGGTATTGGGACCCAGTACTTC
TRBJ2-1	.	TRBV10-1	once	CASWGELCSYNEQFF	TGCGCCAGCTGGGGGGAGCTTTGCTCCTACAATGAGCAGTTCTTC
TRBJ1-2	.	TRBV28	.	CASSLPGQSYGYTF	TGTGCCAGCAGTTTACCAGGACAGAGCTATGGCTACACCTTC
TRBJ1-1	TRBD1	TRBV7-2	.	CASSSDRMITEAFF	TGTGCCAGCAGCTCGGACAGGATGATCACTGAAGCTTTCTTT
TRBJ1-5	.	TRBV6-1	once	CASSDREGPYSNQPQHF	TGTGCCAGCAGTGACAGGGAGGGACCCTATAGCAATCAGCCCCAGCATTTT
TRBJ2-2	TRBD2	TRBV5-4	.	CASSGTSVTGELFF	TGTGCCAGCAGCGGGACTAGCGTAACCGGGGAGCTGTTTTTT
TRBJ1-3	TRBD1	TRBV6-6	.	CASSSPGQGTGNTIYF	TGTGCCAGCAGTTCCCCGGGACAGGGCACGGGAAACACCATATATTTT
TRBJ1-5	.	TRBV6-1	.	CASSDQVGSNQPQHF	TGTGCCAGCAGTGATCAGGTAGGAAGCAATCAGCCCCAGCATTTT
TRBJ1-3	.	TRBV6-5	.	CASSYEEGNTIYF	TGTGCCAGCAGTTATGAGGAAGGAAACACCATATATTTT
TRBJ2-7	TRBD2	TRBV5-4	.	CASSALGTSGYEQYF	TGTGCCAGCAGCGCGTTGGGGACTAGCGGGTACGAGCAGTACTTC
TRBJ2-5	.	TRBV19	once	CASRDLGGTQYF	TGTGCCAGTAGGGACTTGGGGGGGACCCAGTACTTC
TRBJ2-5	.	TRBV7-2	.	CASSPRRAQETQYF	TGTGCCAGCAGCCCAAGGAGGGCTCAAGAGACCCAGTACTTC
TRBJ1-1	.	TRBV27	.	CASSRTLNTEAFF	TGTGCCAGCAGTCGGACATTGAACACTGAAGCTTTCTTT
TRBJ2-1	.	TRBV29-1	.	CSLTRLSYNEQFF	TGCAGCCTGACTAGACTTTCCTACAATGAGCAGTTCTTC
TRBJ2-1	TRBD1	TRBV5-4	.	CASSWTGNSEQFF	TGTGCCAGCAGCTGGACAGGGAACAGTGAGCAGTTCTTC
TRBJ2-4	TRBD2	TRBV2	.	CASSPGLAGGPGNIQYF	TGTGCCAGCAGCCCCGGACTAGCGGGGGGGCCAGGAAACATTCAGTACTTC
TRBJ2-2	.	TRBV7-2	.	CASYKDLPGTGELFF	TGTGCCAGCTATAAGGACCTGCCCGGCACCGGGGAGCTGTTTTTT
TRBJ2-5	.	TRBV9	.	CASRVGDSKTQYF	TGTGCCAGCAGGGTGGGGGATTCGAAGACCCAGTACTTC
TRBJ2-7	TRBD1	TRBV6-6	.	CASRPGTGGLYEQYF	TGTGCCAGCAGACCCGGGACAGGGGGCCTCTACGAGCAGTACTTC
TRBJ2-7	.	TRBV4-1	.	CASSQDTHRVGEQYF	TGCGCCAGCAGCCAAGATACCCACAGGGTAGGCGAGCAGTACTTC
TRBJ2-4	.	TRBV21-1	.	CASSKGDSGDILAAKNIQYF	TGTGCCAGCAGCAAAGGGGATAGCGGAGACATCTTGGCAGCCAAAAACATTCAGTACTTC